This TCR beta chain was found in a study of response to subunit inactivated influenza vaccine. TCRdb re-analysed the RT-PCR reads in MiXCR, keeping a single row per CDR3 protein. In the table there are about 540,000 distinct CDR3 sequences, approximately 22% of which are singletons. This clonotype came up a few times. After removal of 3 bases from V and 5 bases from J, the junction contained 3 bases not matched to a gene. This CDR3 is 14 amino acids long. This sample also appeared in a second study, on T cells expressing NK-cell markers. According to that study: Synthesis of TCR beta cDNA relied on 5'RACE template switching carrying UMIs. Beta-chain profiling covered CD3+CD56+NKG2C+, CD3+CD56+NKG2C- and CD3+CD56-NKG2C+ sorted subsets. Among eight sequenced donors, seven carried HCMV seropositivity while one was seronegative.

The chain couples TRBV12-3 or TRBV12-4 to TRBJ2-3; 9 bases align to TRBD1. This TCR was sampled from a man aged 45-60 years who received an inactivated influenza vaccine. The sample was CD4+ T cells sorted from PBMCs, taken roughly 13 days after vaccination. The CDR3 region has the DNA TGTGCCAGCAGTTTGACAGGGGGTGGAGATACGCAGTATTTT. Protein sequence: CASSLTGGGDTQYF.